This T cell receptor beta chain is from a study of B cell selection in AIRE deficiency. Study outcomes and limitations: About a third of healthy-shared Treg sequences were found among patient Tconv cells.

Clones were read by immunoSEQ multiplex PCR, and TCRdb kept only the in-frame ones, dropping some. This sample yields some 25,000 clones, of which about 96% are seen a single time; less than 0.25% belongs to the top ten. Conventional CD4 T cells were sorted as CD4+CD127+ cells. As concerns this clone: What it binds is not known.

Source material: CD4+CD127+ conventional T cells sorted from PBMCs. The source is a human donor in good health.

CDR3 DNA sequence: TGTGCCAGCAGCTTAAGGGCTGGGGGAGGGCCTGAGCAGTTCTTC. Amino acids: CASSLRAGGGPEQFF. This rearrangement joins TRBV7-3 to TRBJ2-1; 7 bases are a match to TRBD2. Germline trimming cut 1 base from V and 9 bases from J; bases unmatched to any gene: 9. CDR1 is SGHTA, CDR2 FQGTGA, per germline. This CDR3 spans 15 amino acids.